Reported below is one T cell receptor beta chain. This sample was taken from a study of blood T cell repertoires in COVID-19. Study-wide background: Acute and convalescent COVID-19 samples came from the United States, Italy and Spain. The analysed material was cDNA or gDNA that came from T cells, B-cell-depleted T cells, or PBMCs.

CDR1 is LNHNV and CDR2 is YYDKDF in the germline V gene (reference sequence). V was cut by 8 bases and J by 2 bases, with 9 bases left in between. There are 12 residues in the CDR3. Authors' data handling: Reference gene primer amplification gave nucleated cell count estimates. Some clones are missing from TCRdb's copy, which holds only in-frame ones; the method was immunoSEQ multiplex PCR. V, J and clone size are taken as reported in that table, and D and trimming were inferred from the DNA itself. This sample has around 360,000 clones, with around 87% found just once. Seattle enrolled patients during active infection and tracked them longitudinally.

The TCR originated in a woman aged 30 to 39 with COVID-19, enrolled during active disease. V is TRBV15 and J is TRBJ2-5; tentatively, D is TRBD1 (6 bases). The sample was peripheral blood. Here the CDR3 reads CATGDIQETQYF. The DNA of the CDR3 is TGTGCCACCGGGGACATTCAAGAGACCCAGTACTTC.